The 13 T cell receptor beta chains below come from one sample, sequenced in a study of control samples from healthy donors and cancer patients. Some clones are missing from TCRdb's copy, which holds only in-frame ones; the method was immunoSEQ multiplex PCR. The table has over 8,000 clones, under 95% seen once; the top ten hold roughly 22%. Specimen: PBMCs. All receptors come from a man in his sixties with colorectal cancer.

This chain uses TRBV4-3 with TRBJ1-2; no firm D call. Germline V gene lookup returns CDR1 LGHNA and CDR2 YSLEER. The germline V and J ends were trimmed by 2 bases and 4 bases, with 8 bases remaining between them. The CDR3 spans 13 residues. The CDR3 reads CASSQRLAYGYTF. As DNA, the CDR3 is TGCGCCAGCAGCCAACGTCTCGCCTATGGCTACACCTTC.

V and J are TRBV5-4 and TRBJ1-1; 7 nucleotides match TRBD1. Germline CDR1 and CDR2: SGHNT and YYREEE (reference sequence). V lost 4 bases, J lost 1 base, and 7 bases stayed unmatched. The CDR3 has 15 residues. The CDR3 DNA sequence: TGTGCCAGCAGCCCAACGACAGGGTGGAACACTGAAGCTTTCTTT. This encodes CASSPTTGWNTEAFF.

The CDR3 protein is CASSEGLTREQYF. The CDR3 nucleotides read TGTGCCAGCAGTGAGGGCCTCACGCGGGAGCAGTACTTC. The V and J genes are TRBV2 and TRBJ2-7, with D unclear. Germline CDR1 reads SNHLY; CDR2 reads FYNNEI. There are 13 residues in the CDR3. V dropped 3 bases and J dropped 7 bases, with 13 bases sitting between them.

The V gene is TRBV5-6, the J gene TRBJ2-7; 9 bases are a match to TRBD1. The V gene's germline CDR1 is SGHDT and CDR2 YYEEEE. CDR3 length: 15 amino acids. V lost 4 bases and J lost 3; bases outside the gene matches: 8. In DNA, the CDR3 is TGTGCCAGCAGCACCCCCGGGACAGGGTACTACGAGCAGTACTTC. Encoded protein: CASSTPGTGYYEQYF.

This sequence joins TRBV5-1 and TRBJ1-4; no firm D call. CDR1 SGHRS and CDR2 YFSETQ come from the germline V gene. The CDR3 has 14 amino acids. V was pared by 7 bases and J by 3 bases, with 13 bases between. The CDR3 sequence: CASGLNGANEKLFF. DNA of the CDR3: TGCGCCAGCGGGCTAAACGGGGCTAATGAAAAACTGTTTTTT.

In this sample, this clone turned up a few times. The chain combines TRBV6-2 or TRBV6-3 with TRBJ1-1; 7 bases are a match to TRBD1. Germline CDR1 MNHEY, CDR2 SVGEGT. The CDR3 has 19 residues. J gave up 4 bases and V 4 bases, and 21 bases lay outside the gene matches. CDR3 sequence reads: CASSFHHWTGSGWLTEAFF. As DNA, the CDR3 is TGTGCCAGCAGTTTTCACCATTGGACAGGTTCTGGGTGGCTCACTGAAGCTTTCTTT.

The chain links TRBV2 to TRBJ2-7; 10 bases agree with TRBD1. The V gene's germline CDR1 is SNHLY and CDR2 FYNNEI. The V and J ends lost 4 bases and 6 bases, in that order; junction bases with no gene match: 6. The CDR3 has 14 residues. Here the CDR3 DNA reads TGTGCCAGCAGTGCGACAGGGGGCGGGGGCGAGCAGTACTTC. It encodes CASSATGGGGEQYF.

The rearrangement uses TRBV28 and TRBJ1-5; D is uncertain. V lost 6 bases and J 7 bases, leaving 13 bases between the germline ends. This CDR3 region has 13 residues. Germline values: CDR1 MDHEN, CDR2 SYDVKM. CDR3 region: CASRRHWEQPQHF. The CDR3 DNA sequence: TGTGCCAGCAGGAGACATTGGGAACAGCCCCAGCATTTT.

This clone was detected only once. This rearrangement joins TRBV6-2 or TRBV6-3 to TRBJ2-4; no clear D. Trimming removed 0 bases from V and 6 bases from J, with 21 bases in between. Germline CDR1 MNHEY, CDR2 SVGEGT. This CDR3 comprises 18 residues. The CDR3 loop reads CASSYSHFSTDDGNIQYF. The CDR3 DNA sequence: TGTGCCAGCAGTTACTCCCACTTCTCTACCGATGATGGAAACATTCAGTACTTC.

The chain employs TRBV7-2 and TRBJ2-1, with 7 bases matching TRBD2. The CDR3 runs to 13 residues. After removal of 0 bases from V and 13 bases from J, the junction contained 6 bases not matched to a gene. Germline V gene lookup returns CDR1 SGHTA and CDR2 FQGNSA. The CDR3 bases are TGTGCCAGCAGCTTAGCCCTCCGGGGGGACCAGTTCTTC. Translation: CASSLALRGDQFF. The entire variable domain, with the rest obtained from reference TRBV7-2 and TRBJ2-1, is as follows: GAGVSQSPSNKVTEKGKDVELRCDPISGHTALYWYRQSLGQGLEFLIYFQGNSAPDKSGLPSDRFSAERTGGSVSTLTIQRTQQEDSAVYLCASSLALRGDQFFGPGTRLTVL.

By sample share, this clone is large. The chain joins TRBV7-8 to TRBJ2-7; 7 nucleotides align to TRBD1. The CDR3 is made up of 14 amino acids. V lost 3 bases to trimming and J lost 4 bases; unmatched junction nucleotides: 6. Germline V gene sequence: CDR1 SGHVS, CDR2 FQNEAQ. CDR3 amino acids: CASSLETGIYEQYF. CDR3 nucleotide sequence: TGTGCCAGCAGCTTGGAGACAGGGATTTACGAGCAGTACTTC.

This clone has just one count. The chain combines TRBV14 with TRBJ1-2, with 7 bases matching TRBD1. Germline V gene sequence: CDR1 SGHDN, CDR2 FVKESK. CDR3 size: 13 residues. V lost 3 bases and J lost 5; bases outside the gene matches: 3. The CDR3 loop reads CASSQYRGYGYTF. CDR3 DNA: TGTGCCAGCAGCCAGTACAGGGGTTATGGCTACACCTTC.

The chain couples TRBV27 to TRBJ1-5, with D tentatively TRBD1 (6 bases). Trimming removed 5 bases at V and 3 bases at J, with 14 bases between. Germline-derived CDR1 and CDR2 are MNHEY and SMNVEV (reference sequence). The CDR3 has 15 residues. CDR3: CASSPNRAHNQPQHF. CDR3 DNA sequence: TGTGCCAGCAGTCCAAACAGGGCGCACAATCAGCCCCAGCATTTT.